These 29 T cell receptor beta chains came from one sample sequenced in a study of blood T cells in healthy people across ages. A second about 7 to 11 cycle PCR used barcoded and J-beta primers. One entry per CDR3 protein, called by TCRdb with MiXCR from the 5' RACE reads. The data hold 600,000 or so distinct CDR3 sequences, with under 25% observed a single time. The sequenced sample consisted of blood. The receptors were sampled from a man between 65 and 85 years old in good health.

This clonotype was observed a handful of times. V usage is TRBV11-2 and J usage is TRBJ1-1; D is ambiguous. Trimming pared 2 bases from V and 0 bases from J, leaving 7 bases between. Germline CDR1 is SGHAT and CDR2 is FQNNGV. CDR3 length: 14 amino acids. CDR3 residues: CASSLNGMNTEAFF. The CDR3, as DNA: TGTGCCAGCAGCTTAAATGGCATGAACACTGAAGCTTTCTTT. The whole variable domain, filled in from reference TRBV11-2 and TRBJ1-1, reads EAGVAQSPRYKIIEKRQSVAFWCNPISGHATLYWYQQILGQGPKLLIQFQNNGVVDDSQLPKDRFSAERLKGVDSTLKIQPAKLEDSAVYLCASSLNGMNTEAFFGQGTRLTVV.

The chain links TRBV6-5 to TRBJ1-6; weak D call: TRBD1 (5 bases). Germline V CDR1 and CDR2: MNHEY, SVGAGI. V shed 3 bases and J shed 8 bases, with 8 bases lying between them. This CDR3 is built from 13 residues. As DNA, the CDR3 is TGTGCCAGCAGTTATTCCAGGGATTCACCCCTCCACTTT. Amino acids: CASSYSRDSPLHF.

This chain uses TRBV28 with TRBJ2-3; D remains unclear. Looked up from germline, CDR1 is MDHEN and CDR2 is SYDVKM. The V gene lost 3 bases and the J gene lost 2 bases, with 9 bases spanning the gap. The CDR3 contains 14 residues. Here the CDR3 DNA reads TGTGCCAGCAGTTTTCAACTTTCCACAGATACGCAGTATTTT. It codes for CASSFQLSTDTQYF. The variable domain in full, completed from reference TRBV28 and TRBJ2-3, reads DVKVTQSSRYLVKRTGEKVFLECVQDMDHENMFWYRQDPGLGLRLIYFSYDVKMKEKGDIPEGYSVSREKKERFSLILESASTNQTSMYLCASSFQLSTDTQYFGPGTRLTVL.

The chain has TRBV3-1 and TRBJ2-7; a possible D gene is TRBD2 (5 bases). CDR1 LGHDT and CDR2 YNNKEL come from the germline V gene (reference sequence). The CDR3 has 14 residues. Trimming pared 4 bases from V and 0 bases from J, leaving 10 bases between. CDR3 DNA: TGTGCCAGCAGCCCTACTAGAAACTCCTACGAGCAGTACTTC. Amino acids: CASSPTRNSYEQYF.

This clonotype has at least ten counts. The CDR3: CASSLDRDTEAFF. The CDR3 region has the DNA TGTGCCAGCAGCCTGGACAGGGACACTGAAGCTTTCTTT. The chain has TRBV7-2 and TRBJ1-1, with 8 bases aligning to TRBD1. V lost 5 bases and J lost 3; bases outside the gene matches: 2. Germline CDR1 SGHTA, CDR2 FQGNSA. The length of the CDR3 is 13 residues.

V gene TRBV6-5 combines with J gene TRBJ1-3; 7 bases line up with TRBD1. The junction had 0 bases not matched to a gene; V was cut back by 4 bases and J by 3 bases. Germline V gene data show CDR1 as MNHEY and CDR2 as SVGAGI. The CDR3 has 13 residues. In DNA, the CDR3 is TGTGCCAGCAGTTCAGGGGGTGGAAACACCATATATTTT. It codes for CASSSGGGNTIYF.

This clonotype occurred a few times. This chain connects TRBV19 to TRBJ2-5; perhaps TRBD2 as D (6 bases). The J call is in doubt because the DNA end fits TRBJ2-7 better. CDR3 length: 14 residues. Germline assignment: CDR1 LNHDA and CDR2 SQIVND (reference sequence). The CDR3 nucleotides read TGTGCCAGTAGTATGGGGACGGGGGACTACGAGCAGTACTTC. It yields the protein CASSMGTGDYEQYF.

The chain has TRBV20-1 and TRBJ2-5; D gene unclear. V dropped 0 bases and J dropped 1 base, with 9 bases sitting between them. The germline V gene encodes CDR1 DFQATT and CDR2 SNEGSKA (reference sequence). The CDR3 loop spans 14 amino acids. The CDR3 is CSARDFEFQETQYF. The DNA of the CDR3 is TGCAGTGCTAGAGATTTCGAGTTCCAAGAGACCCAGTACTTC.

As regards this clonotype: Germline is not matched at one junction end, which may reflect a read error. The chain carries TRBV7-6 and TRBJ2-5, with no clear D. CDR1 SGHVS and CDR2 FNYEAQ come from the germline V gene. The CDR3 is 13 amino acids. CDR3 in amino acids: CASSLAVQETRYF. The CDR3 DNA reads as TGTGCCAGCAGCTTAGCGGTACAAGAGACCCGGTACTTC.

This clonotype appeared a few times. The chain combines TRBV12-3 or TRBV12-4 with TRBJ2-1, with D perhaps given as TRBD1 or TRBD2 (5 bases each). Trimming cost V 8 bases and J 1 base, with 15 bases left between them. The CDR3 covers 15 residues. CDR3 sequence reads: CASQNGALSYNEQFF. CDR3 nucleotides: TGTGCCAGCCAGAACGGGGCCTTGTCCTACAATGAGCAGTTCTTC.

This clonotype occurred a few times. The rearrangement links TRBV9 to TRBJ2-7, with D perhaps TRBD2 (6 bases). CDR1 is SGDLS and CDR2 is YYNGEE in the germline V gene. Deletions cut 1 base from V and 0 bases from J, with 11 bases between. CDR3 length: 15 amino acids. The CDR3 region is CASSVSAGISYEQYF. The CDR3 DNA reads TGTGCCAGCAGCGTATCAGCGGGCATCTCCTACGAGCAGTACTTC.

The table lists this clonotype with a few counts. The CDR3 nucleotides read TGTGCCAGCAGCTTAGCTATTCCCCAAGAGACCCAGTACTTC. Translated: CASSLAIPQETQYF. This chain uses TRBV7-2 with TRBJ2-5; D is undetermined. V lost 0 bases to trimming and J lost 1 base, with 6 bases between them. This CDR3 is 14 amino acids long. Germline V gene data show CDR1 as SGHTA and CDR2 as FQGNSA.

The rearrangement joins TRBV20-1 to TRBJ2-7; TRBD1 aligns across 7 bases. The CDR3 is 12 amino acids. V lost 4 bases and J lost 2; bases outside the gene matches: 2. CDR1 and CDR2 from the germline V gene are DFQATT and SNEGSKA (reference sequence). The CDR3 sequence: CSAIDRAYEQYF. The CDR3 DNA reads as TGCAGTGCTATTGACAGGGCCTACGAGCAGTACTTC.

CDR3 sequence: CASSFGLDEQFF. DNA for the CDR3: TGCGCCAGCAGCTTCGGACTAGATGAGCAGTTCTTC. The chain is built from TRBV5-1 and TRBJ2-5; TRBD2 agrees at 7 bases. The J call may be faulty, since TRBJ2-1 better matches the DNA end. CDR3 length: 12 amino acids. Germline loops: CDR1 SGHRS, CDR2 YFSETQ.

The chain carries TRBV20-1 and TRBJ1-1, with D maybe TRBD1 (6 bases). Trimming cost V 8 bases and J 4 bases, with 20 bases left between them. The CDR3 runs 14 residues. Germline V gives CDR1 DFQATT, CDR2 SNEGSKA (reference sequence). CDR3 region: CSSTPGTRVTEAFF. The CDR3 nucleotides are TGCAGTTCGACCCCCGGGACAAGGGTCACTGAAGCTTTCTTT.

V gene TRBV6-5 combines with J gene TRBJ2-7; TRBD1 matches 9 bases. The CDR3 runs 14 residues. The ends lost 6 bases at V and 5 bases at J; junction bases unmatched: 8. Germline values: CDR1 MNHEY, CDR2 SVGAGI. The CDR3 is CASRRGTGLNEQYF. DNA for the CDR3: TGTGCCAGCAGACGGGGGACAGGGTTGAACGAGCAGTACTTC.

This clonotype was picked up many times. The chain recombines TRBV5-1 with TRBJ1-1; 11 positions agree with TRBD1. This CDR3 is built from 15 residues. With 3 bases clipped from V and 4 bases from J, the junction kept 5 bases outside the gene matches. In germline, CDR1 is SGHRS, CDR2 YFSETQ. CDR3 DNA: TGCGCCAGCAGCTCCATGGACAGGGGGCTCACTGAAGCTTTCTTT. Protein product: CASSSMDRGLTEAFF.

Comments on this clonotype: A read error may account for a junction end that differs from germline. The chain combines TRBV20-1 with TRBJ2-7; TRBD1 matches at 7 bases. CDR1 and CDR2 from the germline V gene are DFQATT and SNEGSKA (reference sequence). The CDR3 runs to 15 residues. CDR3 amino acids: CSASGQDFFHYERYF. The CDR3 bases are TGCAGTGCCTCAGGACAGGACTTCTTCCACTACGAGCGGTACTTC.

The J gene is TRBJ1-6, the V gene TRBV28; 7 bases line up with TRBD1. This CDR3 region has 12 residues. Per the germline V gene, CDR1 is MDHEN and CDR2 is SYDVKM. V shed 9 bases and J 9 bases; nucleotides not matched to a gene: 5. The CDR3 is CASRQGFSPLHF. CDR3 sequence (DNA): TGTGCCAGTCGACAGGGATTTTCACCCCTCCACTTT. Based on the CDR3 plus reference TRBV28 and TRBJ1-6, the full variable domain is DVKVTQSSRYLVKRTGEKVFLECVQDMDHENMFWYRQDPGLGLRLIYFSYDVKMKEKGDIPEGYSVSREKKERFSLILESASTNQTSMYLCASRQGFSPLHFGNGTRLTVT.

The V gene is TRBV6-6, the J gene TRBJ1-2; 8 bases map to TRBD1. Germline-derived CDR1 and CDR2 are MNHNY and SVGAGI (reference sequence). The CDR3 extends over 14 amino acids. J gave up 7 bases and V 2 bases, and 6 bases lay outside the gene matches. The DNA of the CDR3 is TGTGCCAGCAGTTACGGCAGGGGGCAAGGTGGCTACACCTTC. Its translation is CASSYGRGQGGYTF.

The rearrangement uses TRBV14 and TRBJ2-7, with D perhaps TRBD2 (5 bases). The CDR3 runs to 15 residues. The germline V gene has CDR1 SGHDN and CDR2 FVKESK. V lost 1 base, J lost 3 bases, and 13 bases lay in between. CDR3 DNA sequence: TGTGCCAGCAGCCAAGGAGTAGCGCTGTACTACGAGCAGTACTTC. Encoded protein: CASSQGVALYYEQYF.

This clonotype was observed at least ten times. The chain combines TRBV27 with TRBJ2-7, with D unclear. Germline CDR1 is MNHEY and CDR2 is SMNVEV (reference sequence). V lost 3 bases and J 2 bases, leaving 14 bases between the germline ends. CDR3 length equals 15 residues. The CDR3 reads CASSFGFGTAYEQYF. In DNA form, the CDR3 reads TGTGCCAGCAGTTTTGGGTTTGGTACAGCCTACGAGCAGTACTTC.

This clonotype was observed a handful of times. V is TRBV29-1 and J is TRBJ2-1; D might be TRBD2 (6 bases). The CDR3 is 14 amino acids. V was pared by 3 bases and J by 6 bases, with 15 bases between. Germline V lookup: CDR1 SQVTM, CDR2 ANQGSEA. CDR3 protein: CSVDGREVSNEQFF. The CDR3 DNA follows: TGCAGCGTTGATGGCAGGGAGGTCTCCAATGAGCAGTTCTTC.

The chain has TRBV3-1 and TRBJ2-7, with D unclear. TRBJ2-1 explains the end of the DNA better; the J call may be wrong. This CDR3 contains 13 residues. The V gene's germline CDR1 is LGHDT and CDR2 YNNKEL (reference sequence). In DNA, the CDR3 is TGTGCCAGCAGCGACGGAATTGGCAATGAGCAGTTCTTC. This encodes CASSDGIGNEQFF.

This clonotype appeared many times. The V call is TRBV20-1, the J call TRBJ2-5; D not certain. CDR1 is DFQATT and CDR2 is SNEGSKA in the germline V gene (reference sequence). V lost 0 bases and J 1 base, leaving 3 bases between the germline ends. CDR3 length: 12 amino acids. Here the CDR3 reads CSARDTQETQYF. CDR3 nucleotides: TGCAGTGCTAGAGACACCCAAGAGACCCAGTACTTC.

The chain employs TRBV11-3 and TRBJ2-3; the D is unclear. The CDR3 is made up of 10 amino acids. Trimming stripped 2 bases from V and 7 bases from J, with 1 base between. Germline V CDR1 and CDR2: SGHNT, YENEEA. CDR3 bases: TGTGCCAGCAGCTTATATACGCAGTATTTT. This codes for CASSLYTQYF.

This rearrangement joins TRBV2 to TRBJ1-1; the D is unclear. Per germline, CDR1 SNHLY and CDR2 FYNNEI. The CDR3 covers 14 residues. The V end lost 6 bases, the J end lost 0 bases, and 11 bases lay between the germline ends. CDR3 in amino acids: CASSDPGMNTEAFF. The CDR3 nucleotides read TGTGCCAGCAGCGACCCGGGCATGAACACTGAAGCTTTCTTT.

This clonotype was detected a few times. The chain combines TRBV10-3 with TRBJ2-1; TRBD1 agrees at 9 bases. The J call is in doubt because the DNA end fits TRBJ2-5 better. This CDR3 contains 15 residues. The germline CDR1 and CDR2 sequences are ENHRY and SYGVKD. CDR3 in DNA: TGTGCCATCAGTGAAGGGACAGGGTTGCGGGAGACCCAGTACTTC. This translates into CAISEGTGLRETQYF.

The chain uses TRBV5-1 and TRBJ2-1, with D possibly TRBD1 on 5 matching bases. This CDR3 has 15 amino acids. Germline CDR1 is SGHRS and CDR2 is YFSETQ. The ends were cut back, 5 bases at V and 2 bases at J, with 14 bases in the middle. The DNA of the CDR3 is TGCGCCAGCAGGGTGACAGACAGCGCCTACAATGAGCAGTTCTTC. Translation gives CASRVTDSAYNEQFF.